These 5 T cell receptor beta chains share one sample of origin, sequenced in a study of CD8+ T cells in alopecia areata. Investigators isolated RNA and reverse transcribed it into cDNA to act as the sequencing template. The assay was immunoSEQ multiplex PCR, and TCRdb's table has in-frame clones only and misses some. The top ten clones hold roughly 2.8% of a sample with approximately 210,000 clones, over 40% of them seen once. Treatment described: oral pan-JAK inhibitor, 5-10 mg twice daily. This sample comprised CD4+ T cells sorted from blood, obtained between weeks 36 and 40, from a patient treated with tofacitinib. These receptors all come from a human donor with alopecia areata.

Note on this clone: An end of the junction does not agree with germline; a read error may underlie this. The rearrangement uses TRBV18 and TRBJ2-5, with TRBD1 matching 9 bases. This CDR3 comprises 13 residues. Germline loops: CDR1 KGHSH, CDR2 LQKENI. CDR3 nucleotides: TGTGCCAGCTCAGTATCCGGGACAGGGTCGTTGGACTTC. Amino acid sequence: CASSVSGTGSLDF.

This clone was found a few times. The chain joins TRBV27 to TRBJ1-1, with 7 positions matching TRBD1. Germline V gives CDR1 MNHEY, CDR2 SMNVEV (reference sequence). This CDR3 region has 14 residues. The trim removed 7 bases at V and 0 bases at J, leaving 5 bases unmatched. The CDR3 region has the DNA TGTGCCAGCACCCCGACAGGGATGAACACTGAAGCTTTCTTT. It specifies CASTPTGMNTEAFF.

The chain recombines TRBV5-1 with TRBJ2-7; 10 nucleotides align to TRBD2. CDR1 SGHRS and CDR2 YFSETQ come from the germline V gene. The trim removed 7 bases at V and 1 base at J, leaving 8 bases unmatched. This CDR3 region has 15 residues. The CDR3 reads CASRFTSGTSYEQYF. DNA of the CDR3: TGCGCCAGCCGTTTTACTAGCGGGACTTCCTACGAGCAGTACTTC.

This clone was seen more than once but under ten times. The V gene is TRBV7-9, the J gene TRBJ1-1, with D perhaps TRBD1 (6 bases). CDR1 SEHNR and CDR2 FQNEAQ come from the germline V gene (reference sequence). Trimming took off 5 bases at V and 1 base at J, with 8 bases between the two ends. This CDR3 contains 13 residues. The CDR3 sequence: CASSIRGNTEAFF. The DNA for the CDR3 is TGTGCCAGCAGCATCAGGGGGAACACTGAAGCTTTCTTT.

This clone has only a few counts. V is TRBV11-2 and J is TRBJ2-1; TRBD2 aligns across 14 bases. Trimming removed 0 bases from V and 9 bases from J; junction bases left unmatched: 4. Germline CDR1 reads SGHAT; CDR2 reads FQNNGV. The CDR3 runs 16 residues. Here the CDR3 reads CASSLEGLAGVTEQFF. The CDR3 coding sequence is TGTGCCAGCAGCTTAGAGGGACTAGCGGGAGTTACTGAGCAGTTCTTC.